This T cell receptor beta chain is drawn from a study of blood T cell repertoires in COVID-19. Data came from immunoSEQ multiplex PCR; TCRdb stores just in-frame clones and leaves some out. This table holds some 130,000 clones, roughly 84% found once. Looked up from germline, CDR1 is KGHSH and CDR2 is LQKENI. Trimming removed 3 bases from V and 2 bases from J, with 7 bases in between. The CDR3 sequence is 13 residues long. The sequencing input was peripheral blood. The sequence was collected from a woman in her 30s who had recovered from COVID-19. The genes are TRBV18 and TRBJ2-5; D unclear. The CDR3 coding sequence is TGTGCCAGCTCACCGGCACAGCAAGAGACCCAGTACTTC. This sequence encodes CASSPAQQETQYF. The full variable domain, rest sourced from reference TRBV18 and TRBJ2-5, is NAGVMQNPRHLVRRRGQEARLRCSPMKGHSHVYWYRQLPEEGLKFMVYLQKENIIDESGMPKERFSAEFPKEGPSILRIQQVVRGDSAAYFCASSPAQQETQYFGPGTRLLVL.